The 5 T cell receptor beta chains below come from one sample, sequenced in a study of shared clonotypes between healthy human individuals. Assay: immunoSEQ multiplex PCR; the TCRdb copy retains only in-frame clones and omits some. This table holds fewer than 650,000 clones, about 79% found once. Source material: PBMCs. These receptors were collected from a woman aged 35 to 49 in good health. Some clones in this sample may be carry-over from other donors' samples.

DNA for the CDR3: TGCGCCAGCAGCCTGACCGGGATAAAAAACACCGGGGAGCTGTTTTTT. Protein sequence: CASSLTGIKNTGELFF. The V gene is TRBV4-1, the J gene TRBJ2-2; tentative D call: TRBD2 (5 bases). V lost 4 bases, J lost 2 bases, and 14 bases lay in between. CDR1 MGHRA and CDR2 YSYEKL come from the germline V gene. CDR3 size: 16 residues.

This chain joins TRBV15 and TRBJ1-2; 7 bases match TRBD1. With V trimmed by 0 bases and J by 5 bases, 12 bases remained unmatched. The CDR3 is 17 amino acids. Germline values: CDR1 LNHNV, CDR2 YYDKDF (reference sequence). DNA of the CDR3: TGTGCCACCAGCAGAGAACGGGGGAACAGGGGACCATATGGCTACACCTTC. Amino acids: CATSRERGNRGPYGYTF.

The chain joins TRBV2 to TRBJ1-4; D is uncertain. Germline lookup yields CDR1 SNHLY and CDR2 FYNNEI. The CDR3 is made up of 15 amino acids. Trimming removed 7 bases from V and 0 bases from J, with 12 bases in between. The CDR3 nucleotides are TGTGCCAGCACTTCCCTGAGAGCAACTAATGAAAAACTGTTTTTT. It is translated as CASTSLRATNEKLFF.

CDR3 amino acids: CASSDGLGGGQPQHF. The CDR3 nucleotides are TGTGCCAGCAGTGATGGGCTGGGGGGCGGACAGCCCCAGCATTTT. This chain joins TRBV6-1 and TRBJ1-5, with D tentatively TRBD1 (6 bases). The V end was cut by 3 bases, the J end by 7 bases, with 16 bases between. Germline-derived CDR1 and CDR2 are MNHNS and SASEGT. There are 15 residues in the CDR3.

For this clone: A far bigger clonotype differs at one base, so this is likely a read error. This rearrangement joins TRBV29-1 to TRBJ2-7; D is possibly TRBD1 or TRBD2 (6 bases each). The J call could be wrong; TRBJ2-5 is a better fit for the DNA end. The CDR3 sequence is 12 residues long. Germline loops: CDR1 SQVTM, CDR2 ANQGSEA. In DNA, the CDR3 is TGCAGCGTTGAGCAGGGGAGGGAGACCCAGTACTTC. It codes for CSVEQGRETQYF.